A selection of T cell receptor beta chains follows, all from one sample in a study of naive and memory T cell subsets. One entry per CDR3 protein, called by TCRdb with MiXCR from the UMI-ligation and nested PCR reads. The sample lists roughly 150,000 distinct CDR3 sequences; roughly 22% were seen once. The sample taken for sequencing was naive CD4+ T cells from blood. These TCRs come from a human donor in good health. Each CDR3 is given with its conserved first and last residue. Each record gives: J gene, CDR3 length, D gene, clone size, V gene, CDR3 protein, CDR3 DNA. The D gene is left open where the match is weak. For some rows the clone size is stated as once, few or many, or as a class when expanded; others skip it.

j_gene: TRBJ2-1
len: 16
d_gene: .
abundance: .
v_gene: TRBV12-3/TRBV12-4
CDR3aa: CASRKGRSEHYNEQFF
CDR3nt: TGTGCCAGCAGGAAGGGACGCTCGGAACACTACAATGAGCAGTTCTTC

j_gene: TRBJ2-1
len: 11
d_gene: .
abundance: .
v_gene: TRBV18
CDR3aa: CASSPKNEQFF
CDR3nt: TGTGCCAGCTCACCCAAAAATGAGCAGTTCTTC

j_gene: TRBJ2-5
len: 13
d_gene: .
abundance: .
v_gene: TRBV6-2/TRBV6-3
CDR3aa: CASSYTEWETQYF
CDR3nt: TGTGCCAGCAGTTACACGGAGTGGGAGACCCAGTACTTC

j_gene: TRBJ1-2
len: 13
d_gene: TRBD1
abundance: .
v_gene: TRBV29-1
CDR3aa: CSASGQGAGGYTF
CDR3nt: TGCAGCGCCTCAGGACAGGGGGCTGGTGGCTACACCTTC

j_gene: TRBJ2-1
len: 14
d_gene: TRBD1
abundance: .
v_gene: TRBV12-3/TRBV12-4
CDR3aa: CASRGQGDYNEQFF
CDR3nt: TGTGCCAGCAGGGGACAGGGGGATTACAATGAGCAGTTCTTC

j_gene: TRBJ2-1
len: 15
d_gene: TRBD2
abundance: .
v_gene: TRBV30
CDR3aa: CAWSLGLAGNNEQFF
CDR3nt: TGTGCCTGGAGTCTTGGACTAGCGGGTAACAATGAGCAGTTCTTC

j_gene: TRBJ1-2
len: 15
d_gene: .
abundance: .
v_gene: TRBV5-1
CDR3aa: CASSLAGTPNYGYTF
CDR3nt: TGCGCCAGCAGCTTGGCCGGGACACCTAACTATGGCTACACCTTC

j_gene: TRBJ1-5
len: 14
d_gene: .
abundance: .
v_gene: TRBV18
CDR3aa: CASSPRPDNQPQHF
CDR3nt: TGTGCCAGCTCACCACGCCCGGATAATCAGCCCCAGCATTTT

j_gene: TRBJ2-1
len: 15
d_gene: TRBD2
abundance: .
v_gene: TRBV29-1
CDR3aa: CSVANLAGGPDEQFF
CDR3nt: TGCAGCGTTGCGAATCTAGCGGGAGGGCCCGATGAGCAGTTCTTC

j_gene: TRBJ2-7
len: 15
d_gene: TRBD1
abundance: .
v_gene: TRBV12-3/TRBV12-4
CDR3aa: CASSLVPGQGNEQYF
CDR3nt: TGTGCCAGCAGTTTAGTTCCCGGACAGGGCAACGAGCAGTACTTC

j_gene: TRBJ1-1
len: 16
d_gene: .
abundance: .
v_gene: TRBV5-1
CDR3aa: CASSLDRGREVTEAFF
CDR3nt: TGCGCCAGCAGCTTGGACAGAGGGAGGGAGGTCACTGAAGCTTTCTTT

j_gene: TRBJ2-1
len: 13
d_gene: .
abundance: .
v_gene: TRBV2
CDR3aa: CASSEARGGEQFF
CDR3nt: TGTGCCAGCAGTGAAGCGCGTGGGGGTGAGCAGTTCTTC

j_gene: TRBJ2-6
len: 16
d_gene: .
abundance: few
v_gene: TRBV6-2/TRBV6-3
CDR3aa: CASSSTEGSGANVLTF
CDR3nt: TGTGCCAGCAGCAGCACGGAGGGAAGTGGGGCCAACGTCCTGACTTTC

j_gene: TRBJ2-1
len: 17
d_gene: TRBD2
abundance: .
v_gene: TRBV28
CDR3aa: CASSPLAGGLPYNEQFF
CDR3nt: TGTGCCAGCAGCCCATTGGCGGGAGGCCTCCCGTACAATGAGCAGTTCTTC

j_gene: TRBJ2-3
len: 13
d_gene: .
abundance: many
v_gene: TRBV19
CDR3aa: CASSLLAADTQYF
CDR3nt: TGTGCCAGTAGTCTCTTAGCCGCAGATACGCAGTATTTT

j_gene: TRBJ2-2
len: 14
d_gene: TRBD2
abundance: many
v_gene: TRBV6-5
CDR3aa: CASSPGGGIGELFF
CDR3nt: TGTGCCAGCAGCCCCGGGGGGGGAATCGGGGAGCTGTTTTTT

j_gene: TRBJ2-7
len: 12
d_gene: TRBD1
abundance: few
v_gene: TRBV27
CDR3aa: CASSSDRVRQYF
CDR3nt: TGTGCCAGCAGCTCAGACAGGGTTCGGCAGTACTTC

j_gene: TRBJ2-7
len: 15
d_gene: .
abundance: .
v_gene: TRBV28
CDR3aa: CASSLGAGNLYEQYF
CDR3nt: TGTGCCAGCAGTTTGGGGGCGGGAAACCTCTACGAGCAGTACTTC

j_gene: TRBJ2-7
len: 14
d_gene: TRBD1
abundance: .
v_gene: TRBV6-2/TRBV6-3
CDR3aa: CASSTGTGTYEQYF
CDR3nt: TGTGCCAGCAGTACCGGGACAGGGACCTACGAGCAGTACTTC

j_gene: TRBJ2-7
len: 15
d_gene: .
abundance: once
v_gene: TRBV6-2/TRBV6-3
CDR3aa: CASTPGIDPRYEQYF
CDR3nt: TGTGCCAGCACCCCGGGGATAGACCCCCGCTACGAGCAGTACTTC

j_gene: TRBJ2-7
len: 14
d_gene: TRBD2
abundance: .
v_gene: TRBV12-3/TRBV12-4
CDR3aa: CASSFPPGEGEQYF
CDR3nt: TGTGCCAGCAGTTTCCCCCCGGGGGAGGGGGAGCAGTACTTC

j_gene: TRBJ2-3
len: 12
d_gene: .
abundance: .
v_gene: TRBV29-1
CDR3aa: CSVEERTDTQYF
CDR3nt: TGCAGCGTTGAAGAGCGCACAGATACGCAGTATTTT

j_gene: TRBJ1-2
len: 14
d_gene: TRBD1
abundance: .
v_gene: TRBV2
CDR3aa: CAIDKNRGPYGYTF
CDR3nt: TGTGCCATCGATAAAAACAGGGGGCCCTATGGCTACACCTTC

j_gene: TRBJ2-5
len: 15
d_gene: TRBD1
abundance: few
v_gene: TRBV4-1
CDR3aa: CASSPAGTAQETQYF
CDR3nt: TGCGCCAGCAGTCCGGCCGGGACAGCTCAAGAGACCCAGTACTTC

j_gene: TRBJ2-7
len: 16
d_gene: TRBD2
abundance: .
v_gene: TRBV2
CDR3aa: CASSLQGREGSYEQYF
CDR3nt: TGTGCCAGCAGCCTGCAGGGGCGGGAGGGTAGTTACGAGCAGTACTTC

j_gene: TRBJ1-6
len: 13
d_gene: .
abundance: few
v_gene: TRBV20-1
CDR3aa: CSARVSGSSPLHF
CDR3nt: TGCAGTGCTAGAGTATCAGGGTCCTCACCCCTCCACTTT

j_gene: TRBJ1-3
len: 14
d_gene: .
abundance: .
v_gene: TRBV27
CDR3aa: CASSYSRSGNTIYF
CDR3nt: TGTGCCAGCAGTTACTCCCGCTCTGGAAACACCATATATTTT

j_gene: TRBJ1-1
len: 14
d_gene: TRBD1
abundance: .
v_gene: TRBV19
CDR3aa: CASSPGQGVAEAFF
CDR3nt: TGTGCCAGTAGCCCCGGACAGGGTGTCGCTGAAGCTTTCTTT

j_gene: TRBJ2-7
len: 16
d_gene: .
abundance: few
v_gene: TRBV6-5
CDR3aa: CASSPRTRAASYEQYF
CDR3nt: TGTGCCAGCAGTCCGAGGACAAGGGCCGCTTCCTACGAGCAGTACTTC

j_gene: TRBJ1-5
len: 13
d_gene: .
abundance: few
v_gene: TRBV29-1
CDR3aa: CSANTGSNQPQHF
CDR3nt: TGCAGCGCCAACACGGGGAGCAATCAGCCCCAGCATTTT

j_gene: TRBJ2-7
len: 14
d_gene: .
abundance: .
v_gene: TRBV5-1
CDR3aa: CASSRDGSSYEQYF
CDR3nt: TGCGCCAGCAGCCGGGACGGGAGCTCCTACGAGCAGTACTTC

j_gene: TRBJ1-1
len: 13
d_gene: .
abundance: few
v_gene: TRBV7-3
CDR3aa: CASSTRGGTEAFF
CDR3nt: TGTGCCAGCAGCACACGGGGGGGCACTGAAGCTTTCTTT

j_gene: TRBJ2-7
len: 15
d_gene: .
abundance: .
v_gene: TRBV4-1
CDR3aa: CASSQEGRILDEQYF
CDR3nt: TGCGCCAGCAGCCAAGAGGGCAGGATCCTTGACGAGCAGTACTTC

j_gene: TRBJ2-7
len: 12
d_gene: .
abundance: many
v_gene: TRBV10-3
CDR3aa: CAISDFGYEQYF
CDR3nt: TGTGCCATCAGTGATTTTGGGTACGAGCAGTACTTC

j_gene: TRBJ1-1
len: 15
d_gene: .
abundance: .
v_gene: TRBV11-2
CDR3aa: CASRNFRGRNTGAFF
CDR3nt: TGTGCCAGCAGAAACTTCAGGGGTCGGAACACTGGAGCTTTCTTT

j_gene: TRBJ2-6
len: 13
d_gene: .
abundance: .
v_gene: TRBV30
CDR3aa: CAWVGYGANVLTF
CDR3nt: TGTGCCTGGGTAGGCTACGGGGCCAACGTCCTGACTTTC

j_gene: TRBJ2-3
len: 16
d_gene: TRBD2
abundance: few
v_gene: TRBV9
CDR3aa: CASSPPSGRAGDTQYF
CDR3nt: TGTGCCAGCAGCCCCCCTAGCGGGAGGGCGGGAGATACGCAGTATTTT

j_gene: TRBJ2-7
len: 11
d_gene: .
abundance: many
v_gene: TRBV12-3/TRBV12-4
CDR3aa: CASGQTYEQYF
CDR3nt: TGTGCCAGCGGACAGACCTACGAGCAGTACTTC

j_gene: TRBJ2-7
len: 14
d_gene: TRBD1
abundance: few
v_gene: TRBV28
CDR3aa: CASQLGTGTYEQYF
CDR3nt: TGTGCCAGCCAGTTGGGGACAGGGACCTACGAGCAGTACTTC

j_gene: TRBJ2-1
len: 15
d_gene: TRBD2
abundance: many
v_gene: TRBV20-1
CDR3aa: CSAPRGLVGTNEQFF
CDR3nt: TGCAGTGCTCCTCGGGGACTAGTCGGTACCAATGAGCAGTTCTTC

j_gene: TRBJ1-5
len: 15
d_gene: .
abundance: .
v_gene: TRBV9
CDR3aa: CASSAGGLGNQPQHF
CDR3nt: TGTGCCAGCAGCGCGGGGGGTTTGGGCAATCAGCCCCAGCATTTT

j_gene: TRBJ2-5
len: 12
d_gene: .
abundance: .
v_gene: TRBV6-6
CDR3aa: CASSSARETQYF
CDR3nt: TGTGCCAGCTCCTCTGCGAGGGAGACCCAGTACTTC

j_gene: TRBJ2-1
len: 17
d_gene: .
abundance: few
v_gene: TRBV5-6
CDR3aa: CASSPRGERAASDEQFF
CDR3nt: TGTGCCAGCAGCCCCCGAGGTGAGCGGGCAGCATCGGATGAGCAGTTCTTC

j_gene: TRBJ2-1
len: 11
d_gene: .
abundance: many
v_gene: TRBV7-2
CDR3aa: CASNFYNEQFF
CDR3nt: TGTGCCAGCAATTTTTACAATGAGCAGTTCTTC

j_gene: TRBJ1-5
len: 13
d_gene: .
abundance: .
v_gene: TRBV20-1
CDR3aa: CSASRGPGQPQHF
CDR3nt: TGCAGTGCTAGTAGAGGTCCAGGTCAGCCCCAGCATTTT

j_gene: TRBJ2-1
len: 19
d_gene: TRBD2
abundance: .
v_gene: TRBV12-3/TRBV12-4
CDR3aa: CTSRKMGTSGTKGGDEQFF
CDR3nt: TGTACCAGCAGAAAAATGGGGACTAGCGGGACGAAGGGGGGAGATGAGCAGTTCTTC

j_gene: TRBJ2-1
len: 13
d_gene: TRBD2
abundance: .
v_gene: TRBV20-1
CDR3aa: CSAPTSGSDEQFF
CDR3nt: TGCAGTGCCCCGACTAGCGGGAGCGATGAGCAGTTCTTC

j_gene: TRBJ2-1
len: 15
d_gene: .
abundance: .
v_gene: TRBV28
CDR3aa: CASSWVGDPGDEQFF
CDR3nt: TGTGCCAGCAGTTGGGTGGGGGACCCGGGGGATGAGCAGTTCTTC

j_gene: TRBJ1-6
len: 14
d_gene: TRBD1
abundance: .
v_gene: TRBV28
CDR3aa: CASGGQGARSPLHF
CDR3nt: TGTGCCAGCGGAGGACAGGGGGCGCGTTCACCCCTCCACTTT

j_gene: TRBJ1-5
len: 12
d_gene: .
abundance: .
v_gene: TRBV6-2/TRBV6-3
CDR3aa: CASSFRNQPQHF
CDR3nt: TGTGCCAGCAGTTTTAGAAATCAGCCCCAGCATTTT

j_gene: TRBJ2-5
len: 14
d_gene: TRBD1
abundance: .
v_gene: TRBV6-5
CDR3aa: CASSRTGSGETQYF
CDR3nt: TGTGCCAGCAGCCGGACAGGGTCCGGAGAGACCCAGTACTTC

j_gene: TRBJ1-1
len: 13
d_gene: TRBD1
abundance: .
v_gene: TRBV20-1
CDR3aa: CSAKTGGGTEAFF
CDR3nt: TGCAGTGCTAAGACAGGGGGTGGCACTGAAGCTTTCTTT

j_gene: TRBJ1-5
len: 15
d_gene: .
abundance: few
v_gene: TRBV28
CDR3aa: CASSLADSYNQPQHF
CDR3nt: TGTGCCAGCAGTTTGGCGGACAGCTACAATCAGCCCCAGCATTTT

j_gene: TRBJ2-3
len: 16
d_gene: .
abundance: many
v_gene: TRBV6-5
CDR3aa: CASSYSSGYGTDTQYF
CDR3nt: TGTGCCAGCAGTTACTCATCAGGGTATGGCACAGATACGCAGTATTTT

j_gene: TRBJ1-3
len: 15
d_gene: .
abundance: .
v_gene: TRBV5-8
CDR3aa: CASSLTRSSGNTIYF
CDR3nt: TGTGCCAGCAGCTTGACCCGCAGCTCTGGAAACACCATATATTTT

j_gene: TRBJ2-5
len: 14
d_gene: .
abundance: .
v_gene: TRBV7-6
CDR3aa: CASSLSTSRATQYF
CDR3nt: TGTGCCAGCAGCCTGAGTACTTCCAGGGCGACCCAGTACTTC